Shown below are 25 T cell receptor beta chains from a single sample sequenced in a study of chemoradiotherapy in HPV16-positive cancers. TCRdb keeps only in-frame clones here, not all; method: immunoSEQ multiplex PCR. The sample includes 55,000 to 85,000 clones, about 90% of them seen just once. Source: blood, taken from a patient who underwent chemoradiotherapy. These TCRs come from a human donor with HPV-associated anogenital cancer.

The J gene is TRBJ1-2, the V gene TRBV19, with 7 bases fitting TRBD1. CDR3 length equals 13 residues. J gave up 4 bases and V 7 bases, and 6 bases lay outside the gene matches. Germline V CDR1 and CDR2: LNHDA, SQIVND (reference sequence). The CDR3, as DNA: TGTGCCAGTACCCCGACAGGGAGCTATGGCTACACCTTC. Translating gives CASTPTGSYGYTF.

In DNA form, the CDR3 reads TGTGCCAGTAGTATTATGGGCGGGAGTTCCTACAATGAGCAGTTCTTC. Protein product: CASSIMGGSSYNEQFF. This rearrangement joins TRBV19 to TRBJ2-1, with 7 bases that match TRBD2. Germline-derived CDR1 and CDR2 are LNHDA and SQIVND (reference sequence). CDR3 length: 16 amino acids. The trim removed 3 bases at V and 1 base at J, leaving 6 bases unmatched.

The sample holds one count of this clone. The chain carries TRBV6-1 and TRBJ1-5; TRBD1 might be the D (6 bases). From germline, CDR1 is MNHNS and CDR2 SASEGT. The V end was cut by 1 base, the J end by 4 bases, with 26 bases between. The CDR3 totals 20 residues. Written as DNA, the CDR3 is TGTGCCAGCAGTGAAGACCCCGGGGCAGGGGTTTCCTCCCTTAATCAGCCCCAGCATTTT. Protein sequence: CASSEDPGAGVSSLNQPQHF.

V usage is TRBV6-4 and J usage is TRBJ2-1; 9 bases agree with TRBD2. CDR3 size: 17 residues. Trimming cost V 4 bases and J 4 bases; bases outside gene matches: 11. Germline CDR1 is MRHNA and CDR2 is SNTAGT. The CDR3 sequence: CASSAAFGGRAYNEQFF. Written as DNA, the CDR3 is TGTGCCAGCAGTGCCGCGTTCGGCGGGAGGGCTTACAATGAGCAGTTCTTC.

This chain links TRBV6-5 with TRBJ1-6; a weak D match, TRBD1 (5 bases). Germline CDR1 and CDR2: MNHEY and SVGAGI. The germline V and J ends were trimmed by 6 bases and 9 bases, with 18 bases remaining between them. This CDR3 has 15 residues. The CDR3 sequence: CASSSGLLRGSPLHF. DNA for the CDR3: TGTGCCAGCAGCTCGGGACTGCTCCGGGGTTCACCCCTCCACTTT.

DNA for the CDR3: TGTGCCAGCAGCTTAGCCACCGGCGGGGGCTCCTACGAGCAGTACTTC. This encodes CASSLATGGGSYEQYF. The J gene is TRBJ2-7, the V gene TRBV13; 7 positions match TRBD2. Germline-derived CDR1 and CDR2 are PRHDT and FYEKMQ (reference sequence). Trimming cost V 1 base and J 0 bases; bases outside gene matches: 6. This CDR3 contains 16 residues.

The chain employs TRBV28 and TRBJ1-5; no definite D call. Germline V lookup: CDR1 MDHEN, CDR2 SYDVKM. CDR3 size: 12 residues. The V end lost 5 bases, the J end lost 6 bases, and 8 bases lay between the germline ends. The CDR3 DNA sequence: TGTGCCAGCAGTCTTCCGGTTCAGCCCCAGCATTTT. This translates into CASSLPVQPQHF.

In its sample, this clone was seen once. The chain combines TRBV6-5 with TRBJ2-7; D is perhaps TRBD2 (5 bases). Germline V CDR1 and CDR2: MNHEY, SVGAGI. Trimming took 2 bases from V and 0 from J, leaving 8 bases between them. The CDR3 contains 14 residues. For the CDR3, the DNA is TGTGCCAGCAGTTACGGAGCGGACTCCTACGAGCAGTACTTC. Translation: CASSYGADSYEQYF.

The V and J genes are TRBV18 and TRBJ2-5, with 7 bases aligning to TRBD2. Germline-derived CDR1 and CDR2 are KGHSH and LQKENI. V dropped 1 base and J dropped 5; count of bases not matched to a gene: 7. The CDR3 spans 15 residues. The CDR3 DNA reads TGTGCCAGCTCACCACGCGGGGGTGCGGGGGAGACCCAGTACTTC. The encoded protein is CASSPRGGAGETQYF.

This chain uses TRBV29-1 with TRBJ1-2, with 8 bases that match TRBD1. Losses at the gene ends were 4 bases for V and 6 bases for J; bases not matched to a gene: 10. There are 14 residues in the CDR3. Germline values: CDR1 SQVTM, CDR2 ANQGSEA. DNA of the CDR3: TGCAGCGTTGCCCAACCAGGGGGCCTAAATGGCTACACCTTC. Its translation: CSVAQPGGLNGYTF. The entire variable domain, with the rest obtained from reference TRBV29-1 and TRBJ1-2, is as follows: SAVISQKPSRDICQRGTSLTIQCQVDSQVTMMFWYRQQPGQSLTLIATANQGSEATYESGFVIDKFPISRPNLTFSTLTVSNMSPEDSSIYLCSVAQPGGLNGYTFGSGTRLTVV.

The chain links TRBV5-6 to TRBJ1-2, with D uncertain. The CDR3 is made up of 16 amino acids. V gave up 1 base and J gave up 6 bases, with 19 bases separating them. Per germline, CDR1 SGHDT and CDR2 YYEEEE. The CDR3 bases are TGTGCCAGCAGCTTGAGACGACTCGCACTCTTGAATGGCTACACCTTC. Its protein product is CASSLRRLALLNGYTF.

This chain joins TRBV10-3 and TRBJ2-2; D gene ambiguous. CDR1 is ENHRY, CDR2 SYGVKD, per germline. Trimming cost V 10 bases and J 5 bases, with 20 bases left between them. The CDR3 totals 15 residues. The CDR3 region has the DNA TGTGCCACATCCTCTTCCGGGTCGGAAACCGGGGAGCTGTTTTTT. It specifies CATSSSGSETGELFF.

The J gene is TRBJ2-3, the V gene TRBV7-9, with D hard to call. The length of the CDR3 is 16 residues. Germline V CDR1 and CDR2: SEHNR, FQNEAQ (reference sequence). The V end lost 5 bases, the J end lost 0 bases, and 15 bases lay between the germline ends. The CDR3 DNA is TGTGCCAGCAGCCCCCCCAGTGCTCGTAGCACAGATACGCAGTATTTT. Translating gives CASSPPSARSTDTQYF.

This clone was recorded a few times. The chain joins TRBV2 to TRBJ2-3; no clear D gene. The CDR3 loop spans 13 amino acids. Germline V gives CDR1 SNHLY, CDR2 FYNNEI. V was cut by 5 bases and J by 1 base, with 7 bases left in between. This CDR3 reads CASSIERTDTQYF. The CDR3 bases are TGTGCCAGCAGTATCGAGCGCACAGATACGCAGTATTTT. Drawing the rest from reference TRBV2 and TRBJ2-3, the complete variable domain is EPEVTQTPSHQVTQMGQEVILRCVPISNHLYFYWYRQILGQKVEFLVSFYNNEISEKSEIFDDQFSVERPDGSNFTLKIRSTKLEDSAMYFCASSIERTDTQYFGPGTRLTVL.

Concerning this clone: Different DNA sequences within this sample yield the same CDR3. This chain connects TRBV9 to TRBJ2-3; 7 bases are shared with TRBD2. CDR3 length equals 15 residues. Germline V gene sequence: CDR1 SGDLS, CDR2 YYNGEE. V lost 4 bases, J lost 0 bases, and 5 bases stayed unmatched. In DNA form, the CDR3 reads TGTGCCAGCAGCCAAGCGGGAACTAGCACAGATACGCAGTATTTT. It is translated as CASSQAGTSTDTQYF. The variable domain in full, with the rest retrieved from reference TRBV9 and TRBJ2-3, is DSGVTQTPKHLITATGQRVTLRCSPRSGDLSVYWYQQSLDQGLQFLIQYYNGEERAKGNILERFSAQQFPDLHSELNLSSLELGDSALYFCASSQAGTSTDTQYFGPGTRLTVL.

This clone came up once. V gene TRBV4-1 combines with J gene TRBJ2-5; D call uncertain. The germline CDR1 and CDR2 sequences are MGHRA and YSYEKL. Trimming pared 4 bases from V and 5 bases from J, leaving 11 bases between. This CDR3 spans 13 amino acids. This CDR3 is CASSLLLRETQYF. The CDR3, as DNA: TGCGCCAGCAGCCTCCTTCTCCGGGAGACCCAGTACTTC.

V is TRBV6-5 and J is TRBJ1-1; TRBD1 might be the D (5 bases). CDR1 MNHEY and CDR2 SVGAGI come from the germline V gene. This CDR3 is built from 13 residues. Trimming pared 6 bases from V and 7 bases from J, leaving 15 bases between. The CDR3 protein is CASSLGGGSEAFF. Here the CDR3 DNA reads TGTGCCAGCAGCCTTGGGGGGGGTAGTGAAGCTTTCTTT.

The V gene is TRBV4-1, the J gene TRBJ2-7, with no clear D. Germline V lookup: CDR1 MGHRA, CDR2 YSYEKL. V lost 2 bases and J lost 2, with 19 bases in between. The CDR3 is 17 amino acids. The CDR3 reads CASSQPLGPKSPYEQYF. The CDR3 DNA reads TGCGCCAGCAGCCAACCCTTGGGCCCGAAAAGCCCCTACGAGCAGTACTTC.

The CDR3 sequence is CASSLGAVNTDTQYF. Here the CDR3 DNA reads TGTGCCAGCAGCTTGGGGGCAGTGAACACAGATACGCAGTATTTT. V usage is TRBV5-4 and J usage is TRBJ2-3; D not certain. The CDR3 is 15 amino acids. The V end lost 0 bases, the J end lost 2 bases, and 10 bases lay between the germline ends. In germline, CDR1 is SGHNT, CDR2 YYREEE (reference sequence).

The rearrangement links TRBV11-2 to TRBJ2-3; 7 bases match TRBD2. V lost 1 base to trimming and J lost 4 bases; unmatched junction nucleotides: 5. The length of the CDR3 is 15 residues. Germline V CDR1 and CDR2: SGHAT, FQNNGV. The CDR3 DNA reads as TGTGCCAGCAGCTTAGGCGGGGGATTCTCAGATACGCAGTATTTT. Amino acids: CASSLGGGFSDTQYF. Full variable domain (missing parts from reference TRBV11-2 and TRBJ2-3): EAGVAQSPRYKIIEKRQSVAFWCNPISGHATLYWYQQILGQGPKLLIQFQNNGVVDDSQLPKDRFSAERLKGVDSTLKIQPAKLEDSAVYLCASSLGGGFSDTQYFGPGTRLTVL.

The V gene is TRBV11-2, the J gene TRBJ2-1, with 8 bases aligning to TRBD2. The CDR3 extends over 15 amino acids. Germline CDR1 and CDR2: SGHAT and FQNNGV. V shed 5 bases, J shed 4 bases, and the junction held 7 bases outside the gene matches. This CDR3 is CASSPLGGRYNEQFF. CDR3 coding DNA: TGTGCCAGCAGCCCCTTAGGCGGGAGGTACAATGAGCAGTTCTTC.

The J gene is TRBJ2-7, the V gene TRBV28; TRBD1 is a possible D gene (5 bases). V lost 7 bases, J lost 5 bases, and 18 bases lay in between. This CDR3 has 14 residues. From germline, CDR1 is MDHEN and CDR2 SYDVKM. The CDR3, as DNA: TGTGCCAGCACCTTAACAGGTTTGGTCCACGAGCAGTACTTC. Translated: CASTLTGLVHEQYF. The full variable domain, with the rest looked up from reference TRBV28 and TRBJ2-7, is DVKVTQSSRYLVKRTGEKVFLECVQDMDHENMFWYRQDPGLGLRLIYFSYDVKMKEKGDIPEGYSVSREKKERFSLILESASTNQTSMYLCASTLTGLVHEQYFGPGTRLTVT.

This clone turned up a few times. V usage is TRBV19 and J usage is TRBJ1-5, with D perhaps matching TRBD1 (6 bases). CDR1 is LNHDA and CDR2 is SQIVND in the germline V gene (reference sequence). Between the trimmed V and J ends, which lost 7 bases and 0 bases, there was a span of 7 bases. This CDR3 region has 13 residues. The DNA for the CDR3 is TGTGCCAGTAACAGGGATAGCAATCAGCCCCAGCATTTT. It is translated as CASNRDSNQPQHF.

The J gene is TRBJ2-3, the V gene TRBV5-1, with D maybe TRBD2 (6 bases). CDR3 length: 16 residues. V was shortened by 4 bases and J by 2 bases, with 17 bases between the two germline ends. The V gene's germline CDR1 is SGHRS and CDR2 YFSETQ. This chain's CDR3 is CASSPRLATDTDTQYF. The CDR3 region has the DNA TGCGCCAGCAGCCCCAGGCTAGCGACCGACACAGATACGCAGTATTTT.

The chain carries TRBV13 and TRBJ2-7; possible D gene TRBD1, 6 bases. The CDR3 length is 12 residues. Germline-derived CDR1 and CDR2 are PRHDT and FYEKMQ (reference sequence). V was cut by 8 bases and J by 4 bases, with 12 bases left in between. In DNA form, the CDR3 reads TGTGCCAGCGCAGGGGTAGGATACGAGCAGTACTTC. Translating it yields CASAGVGYEQYF.